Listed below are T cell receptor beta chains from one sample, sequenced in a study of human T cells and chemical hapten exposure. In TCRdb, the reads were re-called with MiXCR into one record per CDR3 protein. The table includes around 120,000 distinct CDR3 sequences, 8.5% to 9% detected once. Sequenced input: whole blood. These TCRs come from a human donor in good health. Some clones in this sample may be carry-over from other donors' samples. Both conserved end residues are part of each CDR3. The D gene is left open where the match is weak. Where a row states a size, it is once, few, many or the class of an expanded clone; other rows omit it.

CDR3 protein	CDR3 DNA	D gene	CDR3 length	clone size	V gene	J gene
CASSQFREMNEQFF	TGTGCCAGCAGCCAATTCCGGGAGATGAATGAGCAGTTCTTC	NA	14	few	TRBV3-1	TRBJ2-1
CASSLERIYAFF	TGTGCCAGCAGCTTAGAAAGGATATACGCTTTCTTT	NA	12	many	TRBV7-9	TRBJ1-1
CASGEGGEAFF	TGTGCCAGCGGGGAGGGGGGGGAAGCTTTCTTT	NA	11	many	TRBV6-5	TRBJ1-1
CASSLEDRGFHSGNTIYF	TGTGCCAGCAGCTTAGAGGACAGGGGCTTCCACTCTGGAAACACCATATATTTT	TRBD1	18	many	TRBV11-2	TRBJ1-3
CASSYSRQGTAEAFF	TGTGCCAGCAGTTACTCGAGACAGGGGACAGCTGAAGCTTTCTTT	TRBD1	15	NA	TRBV6-2/TRBV6-3	TRBJ1-1
CASSFLGLAGGAHEQYF	TGTGCCAGCAGTTTCCTGGGACTAGCGGGGGGTGCACACGAGCAGTACTTC	TRBD2	17	NA	TRBV12-3/TRBV12-4	TRBJ2-7
CSAPGGAGDYEQYF	TGCAGTGCTCCCGGGGGGGCGGGGGACTACGAGCAGTACTTC	TRBD2	14	NA	TRBV20-1	TRBJ2-7
CASSPTPGTSITEAFF	TGCGCCAGCAGCCCGACCCCCGGGACAAGCATCACTGAAGCTTTCTTT	NA	16	many	TRBV5-1	TRBJ1-1
CASSSITTSGAYNEQFF	TGTGCCAGCAGTTCCATTACAACTAGCGGAGCCTACAATGAGCAGTTCTTC	TRBD2	17	NA	TRBV6-2/TRBV6-3	TRBJ2-1
CASREGVGDTQYF	TGTGCCAGCAGAGAAGGGGTCGGAGATACGCAGTATTTT	NA	13	NA	TRBV6-1	TRBJ2-3
CASSVPSFPRNTEAFF	TGTGCCAGTAGTGTCCCCTCCTTCCCACGGAACACTGAAGCTTTCTTT	NA	16	NA	TRBV19	TRBJ1-1
CATSAGTGGTQPQHF	TGTGCCACCAGCGCCGGGACAGGAGGAACACAGCCCCAGCATTTT	TRBD1	15	many	TRBV15	TRBJ1-5
CASSFISGNLDTQYF	TGTGCCAGCAGTTTTATTAGCGGGAACTTGGATACGCAGTATTTT	TRBD2	15	NA	TRBV28	TRBJ2-3
CASSSRDRDYGYTF	TGTGCCAGCAGTTCGCGGGACAGGGACTATGGCTACACCTTC	TRBD1	14	many	TRBV6-1	TRBJ1-2
CASSFLDPGGVKTQYF	TGTGCCAGCAGTTTTCTAGACCCGGGGGGCGTAAAGACCCAGTACTTC	NA	16	few	TRBV6-5	TRBJ2-5
CAIRSGSDSGNTIYF	TGTGCCATCAGATCCGGGTCTGACTCTGGAAACACCATATATTTT	NA	15	NA	TRBV10-3	TRBJ1-3
CAWGQYNQPQHF	TGTGCCTGGGGACAGTACAATCAGCCCCAGCATTTT	NA	12	NA	TRBV30	TRBJ1-5
CATSWGIEAEAFF	TGTGCCACCTCATGGGGGATAGAGGCTGAAGCTTTCTTT	NA	13	NA	TRBV19	TRBJ1-1
CASSFSVSDLLRNEAFF	TGCGCCAGCAGCTTTTCCGTATCTGACCTTCTGCGGAATGAAGCTTTCTTT	NA	17	many	TRBV5-1	TRBJ1-1